Following are 30 T cell receptor beta chains from one sample sequenced in a study of T-cell memory formation after mild COVID-19. One entry per CDR3 protein, called by TCRdb with MiXCR from the 5' RACE reads. The sample lists around 35,000 distinct CDR3 sequences, roughly 7.2% occurring once. Sequencing used PBMCs or a T cell subset sorted from them (not recorded which). The receptors originated from a man aged 18 to 30 who had mild COVID-19 (a few samples of this study predate the infection). Cell type and time point are not known.

This clonotype was seen repeatedly, ten times or more. This chain joins TRBV21-1 and TRBJ2-7; no DNA check was done on the table's D call, TRBD1. TRBV21-1 counts as a pseudogene. This CDR3 comprises 16 residues. CDR3: CASSKVAGTGVFEQYV. The CDR3 region has the DNA TGTGCCAGCAGCAAAGTAGCTGGGACAGGGGTATTCGAGCAGTACGTC.

At least ten counts were recorded for this clonotype. This chain connects TRBV6-1 to TRBJ1-2; possible D gene TRBD1, 6 bases. CDR1 is MNHNS and CDR2 is SASEGT in the germline V gene. This CDR3 contains 14 residues. Trimming stripped 2 bases from V and 2 bases from J, with 9 bases between. Here the CDR3 reads CASSEWDNNYGYTF. The CDR3 nucleotides are TGTGCCAGCAGTGAATGGGACAACAACTATGGCTACACCTTC.

In its sample, this clonotype was seen many times. The V gene is TRBV7-9, the J gene TRBJ1-1; 8 bases map to TRBD1. Germline V gene data show CDR1 as SEHNR and CDR2 as FQNEAQ (reference sequence). Losses at the gene ends were 5 bases for V and 7 bases for J; bases not matched to a gene: 18. The length of the CDR3 is 17 residues. The CDR3 loop reads CASSKGTGTGGLGEAFF. CDR3 bases: TGTGCCAGCAGCAAAGGCACCGGGACAGGAGGTTTGGGTGAAGCTTTCTTT. Variable domain in full (rest from reference TRBV7-9 and TRBJ1-1): DTGVSQNPRHKITKRGQNVTFRCDPISEHNRLYWYRQTLGQGPEFLTYFQNEAQLEKSRLLSDRFSAERPKGSFSTLEIQRTEQGDSAMYLCASSKGTGTGGLGEAFFGQGTRLTVV.

This clonotype came up many times. This chain joins TRBV12-3 or TRBV12-4 and TRBJ2-3; D perhaps matches TRBD2 (5 bases). This CDR3 has 15 residues. V lost 7 bases to trimming and J lost 5 bases, with 19 bases between them. As DNA, the CDR3 is TGTGCCAGCACCACCGGGGATAGCCCGGGAGATACGCAGTATTTT. Translating it yields CASTTGDSPGDTQYF.

This clonotype came up a few times. The CDR3 DNA sequence: TGCAGTGCTAGAGATCCGCAGGGTTCGTACACTGAAGCTTTCTTT. Translating gives CSARDPQGSYTEAFF. V gene TRBV20-1 combines with J gene TRBJ1-1, with D maybe TRBD1 (5 bases). Germline CDR1 DFQATT, CDR2 SNEGSKA (reference sequence). The length of the CDR3 is 15 residues. Trimming pared 0 bases from V and 3 bases from J, leaving 14 bases between.

There are many counts of this clonotype. V and J are TRBV20-1 and TRBJ2-4, with 7 bases matching TRBD1. With V trimmed by 0 bases and J by 9 bases, 8 bases remained unmatched. Germline CDR1 reads DFQATT; CDR2 reads SNEGSKA (reference sequence). The CDR3 sequence is 14 residues long. CDR3 DNA: TGCAGTGCTAGAGATATAGAGGGGGCTGGCATTCAGTACTTC. Translating it yields CSARDIEGAGIQYF.

This clonotype appeared many times. This chain's CDR3 is CSVEKDFKETQYF. In DNA form, the CDR3 reads TGCAGCGTTGAAAAGGACTTTAAAGAGACCCAGTACTTC. The V and J genes are TRBV29-1 and TRBJ2-5, with a weak D call TRBD2 (5 bases). Germline V gene sequence: CDR1 SQVTM, CDR2 ANQGSEA. Trimming took off 2 bases at V and 3 bases at J, with 10 bases between the two ends. This CDR3 is built from 13 residues.

This clonotype was recorded many times. The chain employs TRBV6-2 or TRBV6-3 and TRBJ2-3, with 13 bases aligning to TRBD2. The CDR3 loop spans 17 amino acids. V lost 6 bases to trimming and J lost 3 bases; unmatched junction nucleotides: 9. Germline-derived CDR1 and CDR2 are MNHEY and SVGEGT. The CDR3 here is CASSPWTSGGSTDTQYF. The CDR3 coding sequence is TGTGCCAGCAGCCCCTGGACTAGCGGGGGATCTACAGATACGCAGTATTTT.

Regarding this clonotype: At one end, the junction sequence differs from germline, possibly due to a read error. The chain couples TRBV30 to TRBJ1-1; D is unclear. CDR1 GTSNPN and CDR2 SVGIG come from the germline V gene (reference sequence). CDR3 length: 13 amino acids. CDR3 sequence: CDWIKEGNTEAFF. The CDR3 DNA sequence: TGTGACTGGATAAAGGAGGGGAACACTGAAGCTTTCTTT.

Ten or more counts support this clonotype. The chain links TRBV7-2 to TRBJ2-3; D is possibly TRBD2 (6 bases). CDR3 size: 17 residues. The ends were cut back, 1 base at V and 2 bases at J, with 16 bases in the middle. Germline V gene sequence: CDR1 SGHTA, CDR2 FQGNSA. The DNA for the CDR3 is TGTGCCAGCAGCTTAGTAAAAGCGGGCGACCTCACAGATACGCAGTATTTT. Its translation: CASSLVKAGDLTDTQYF.

This clonotype was found many times. The J gene is TRBJ2-7, the V gene TRBV25-1; D is unclear. This CDR3 spans 12 amino acids. The germline CDR1 and CDR2 sequences are MGHDK and SYGVNS. V was clipped by 7 bases and J by 2 bases, with 9 bases between them. CDR3 bases: TGTGCCAGCAATGGGCCGGCCTACGAGCAGTACTTC. Encoded protein: CASNGPAYEQYF.

There are many counts of this clonotype. V and J are TRBV12-3 or TRBV12-4 and TRBJ1-6; possibly TRBD1 for D (6 bases). CDR3 length equals 14 residues. Trimming stripped 4 bases from V and 10 bases from J, with 14 bases between. The CDR3 sequence: CASSSNRVHSPLHF. For the CDR3, the DNA is TGTGCCAGCAGTTCCAACAGGGTTCACTCACCCCTCCACTTT.

This clonotype was observed many times. The gene calls are TRBV3-2 and TRBJ2-5; TRBD2 is the table's D call and was not checked against the DNA. TRBV3-2 is termed a pseudogene. CDR3 size: 16 residues. The CDR3 reads CASSPGLAGKQETQYF. The DNA for the CDR3 is TGTGCCAGCAGCCCGGGACTAGCCGGCAAGCAAGAGACCCAGTACTTC.

This clonotype was counted ten times or more. The rearrangement joins TRBV9 to TRBJ2-1; no reliable D call. Trimming took 0 bases from V and 11 from J, leaving 12 bases between them. This CDR3 region has 13 residues. Germline CDR1 SGDLS, CDR2 YYNGEE. CDR3: CASSVELGTKQFF. CDR3 DNA sequence: TGTGCCAGCAGCGTAGAGTTAGGCACGAAGCAGTTCTTC.

This clonotype was picked up a small number of times. V gene TRBV4-3 combines with J gene TRBJ1-4; D call uncertain. V lost 0 bases, J lost 13 bases, and 15 bases lay in between. Germline loops: CDR1 LGHNA, CDR2 YSLEER. The CDR3 is made up of 14 amino acids. CDR3 amino acids: CASSQEGERTRLFF. The CDR3 nucleotides read TGCGCCAGCAGCCAAGAAGGCGAAAGGACCCGACTGTTTTTT.

This clonotype was counted a few times. One base away lies a much larger clone, so this may be a sequencing read error. The rearrangement links TRBV15 to TRBJ1-5; D call uncertain. The germline V and J ends were trimmed by 0 bases and 6 bases, with 6 bases remaining between them. Germline lookup yields CDR1 LNHNV and CDR2 YYDKDF (reference sequence). The CDR3 covers 13 residues. As DNA, the CDR3 is TGTGCCACCAGCAGAGATCAGACTCAGCCCCAGCATTTT. Protein product: CATSRDQTQPQHF.

This clonotype was recorded a few times. The rearrangement joins TRBV27 to TRBJ2-3; 12 bases line up with TRBD2. With V trimmed by 7 bases and J by 5 bases, 7 bases remained unmatched. CDR3 length equals 15 residues. The germline V gene has CDR1 MNHEY and CDR2 SMNVEV (reference sequence). CDR3 in amino acids: CASNRLAGDGDTQYF. The CDR3, as DNA: TGTGCCAGCAACCGACTAGCGGGGGATGGAGATACGCAGTATTTT.

This clonotype was observed a few times. A read error is possible here, since a much larger clone lies one base away. The chain combines TRBV29-1 with TRBJ2-3; the D gene is possibly TRBD1 (6 bases). This CDR3 is built from 13 residues. Trimming removed 7 bases from V and 6 bases from J, with 17 bases in between. Germline V CDR1 and CDR2: SQVTM, ANQGSEA. Here the CDR3 DNA reads TGCAGCGGCAGGGGCAGAAGATGGGATACGCAGTATTTT. As protein: CSGRGRRWDTQYF.

In its sample, this clonotype was seen many times. V and J are TRBV7-9 and TRBJ2-3; 9 bases agree with TRBD2. The germline V gene has CDR1 SEHNR and CDR2 FQNEAQ (reference sequence). Trimming cost V 5 bases and J 5 bases; bases outside gene matches: 8. This CDR3 comprises 15 residues. The CDR3 region has the DNA TGTGCCAGCAGCGCGCTAGCGGGGAGGAGAGATACGCAGTATTTT. Protein product: CASSALAGRRDTQYF.

This clonotype was recorded many times. V is TRBV27 and J is TRBJ2-7; no clear D. In germline, CDR1 is MNHEY, CDR2 SMNVEV (reference sequence). The CDR3 extends over 13 amino acids. V gave up 5 bases and J gave up 2 bases, with 10 bases separating them. The CDR3 DNA reads as TGTGCCAGCAGTCGCCTTTACACCTACGAGCAGTACTTC. Residues: CASSRLYTYEQYF.

There are many counts of this clonotype. The rearrangement links TRBV3-1 to TRBJ2-3; 8 nucleotides agree with TRBD1. The CDR3 sequence is 18 residues long. V was pared by 4 bases and J by 0 bases, with 12 bases of the junction left unmatched. Germline V gene data show CDR1 as LGHDT and CDR2 as YNNKEL (reference sequence). CDR3 in amino acids: CASSPIDGTGDSTDTQYF. DNA of the CDR3: TGTGCCAGCAGCCCGATAGATGGGACAGGAGACAGCACAGATACGCAGTATTTT.

The CDR3, as DNA: TGTGCCTGGAGTGTAGGGCTTAACTATGGCTACACCTTC. It codes for CAWSVGLNYGYTF. V is TRBV30 and J is TRBJ1-2; D unclear. The CDR3 spans 13 residues. V was trimmed by 0 bases and J by 1 base, leaving 6 bases between them. CDR1 and CDR2 from the germline V gene are GTSNPN and SVGIG (reference sequence).

This clonotype was found a few times. This rearrangement joins TRBV5-1 to TRBJ1-1; TRBD1 is a possible D gene (5 bases). The germline V gene encodes CDR1 SGHRS and CDR2 YFSETQ. The CDR3 runs to 14 residues. V was trimmed by 5 bases and J by 4 bases, leaving 15 bases between them. The CDR3 sequence: CASRIAGTGTEAFF. The CDR3 nucleotides are TGCGCCAGCAGGATAGCCGGGACGGGCACTGAAGCTTTCTTT.

This clonotype was observed at least ten times. The genes are TRBV7-8 and TRBJ2-3; D might be TRBD1 or TRBD2, each matching 6 bases. The V gene lost 5 bases and the J gene lost 0 bases, with 21 bases spanning the gap. CDR3 length: 18 amino acids. Germline values: CDR1 SGHVS, CDR2 FQNEAQ. The CDR3 DNA sequence: TGTGCCAGCAGCCTAGGACTAAGGGGGGCCTATAGCACAGATACGCAGTATTTT. Translation gives CASSLGLRGAYSTDTQYF. The full variable domain, completed using reference TRBV7-8 and TRBJ2-3, is GAGVSQSPRYKVAKRGQDVALRCDPISGHVSLFWYQQALGQGPEFLTYFQNEAQLDKSGLPSDRFFAERPEGSVSTLKIQRTQQEDSAVYLCASSLGLRGAYSTDTQYFGPGTRLTVL.

This clonotype has at least ten counts. The chain is built from TRBV4-3 and TRBJ1-2; D unclear. The CDR3 has 14 amino acids. The V end was cut by 3 bases, the J end by 8 bases, with 16 bases between. Looked up from germline, CDR1 is LGHNA and CDR2 is YSLEER. The CDR3 loop is CASSQDLTSHGYTF. In nucleotides, the CDR3 is TGCGCCAGCAGCCAGGACTTGACATCCCACGGCTACACCTTC.

This clonotype is deemed medium-sized. The chain combines TRBV4-2 with TRBJ2-1; D gene uncertain. The CDR3 totals 16 residues. The ends were cut back, 0 bases at V and 0 bases at J, with 9 bases in the middle. CDR1 is LGHNA and CDR2 is YNFKEQ in the germline V gene. The CDR3 spells CASSQEGSTSYNEQFF. In DNA, the CDR3 is TGTGCCAGCAGCCAAGAGGGATCTACCTCCTACAATGAGCAGTTCTTC.

This clonotype occurred many times. This rearrangement joins TRBV5-1 to TRBJ2-3; 10 nucleotides match TRBD1. This CDR3 has 15 amino acids. Germline V lookup: CDR1 SGHRS, CDR2 YFSETQ. Germline trimming cut 4 bases from V and 5 bases from J; bases unmatched to any gene: 7. This chain's CDR3 is CASSLSGTGEDTQYF. The CDR3 coding sequence is TGCGCCAGCAGCCTTTCCGGGACAGGGGAAGATACGCAGTATTTT.

V is TRBV7-6 and J is TRBJ2-2; tentatively, D is TRBD1 (6 bases). The V end lost 5 bases, the J end lost 3 bases, and 13 bases lay between the germline ends. This CDR3 has 15 residues. Germline V gene lookup returns CDR1 SGHVS and CDR2 FNYEAQ. CDR3 sequence: CASSMGHQDTGELFF. CDR3 coding DNA: TGTGCCAGCAGCATGGGACACCAGGACACCGGGGAGCTGTTTTTT.

In this sample, this clonotype turned up many times. The genes are TRBV7-2 and TRBJ1-1; 7 bases match TRBD1. Germline CDR1 and CDR2: SGHTA and FQGNSA. The CDR3 is 14 amino acids. V lost 6 bases to trimming and J lost 3 bases; unmatched junction nucleotides: 7. This CDR3 is CASRVPGQYTEAFF. CDR3 DNA sequence: TGTGCCAGCAGGGTTCCGGGACAGTACACTGAAGCTTTCTTT.

V is TRBV2 and J is TRBJ2-3, with TRBD1 as a possible D gene (6 bases). The CDR3 is 14 amino acids. The germline V gene encodes CDR1 SNHLY and CDR2 FYNNEI. V dropped 9 bases and J dropped 5 bases, with 18 bases sitting between them. The CDR3 is CASLSIPRGDTQYF. CDR3 sequence (DNA): TGTGCCAGTCTCAGTATCCCCAGGGGAGATACGCAGTATTTT. Supplemented by reference TRBV2 and TRBJ2-3, the full variable domain reads EPEVTQTPSHQVTQMGQEVILRCVPISNHLYFYWYRQILGQKVEFLVSFYNNEISEKSEIFDDQFSVERPDGSNFTLKIRSTKLEDSAMYFCASLSIPRGDTQYFGPGTRLTVL.